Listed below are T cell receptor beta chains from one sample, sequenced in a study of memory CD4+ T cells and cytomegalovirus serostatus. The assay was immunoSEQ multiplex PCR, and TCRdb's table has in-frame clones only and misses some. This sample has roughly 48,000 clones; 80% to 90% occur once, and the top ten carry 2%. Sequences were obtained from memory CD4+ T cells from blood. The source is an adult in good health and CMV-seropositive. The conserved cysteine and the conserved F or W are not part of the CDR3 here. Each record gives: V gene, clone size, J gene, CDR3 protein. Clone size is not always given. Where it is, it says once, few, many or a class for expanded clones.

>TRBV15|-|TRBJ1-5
ATSRDRATTNQPQH
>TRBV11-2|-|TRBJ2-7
ASSQTSGATYEQY
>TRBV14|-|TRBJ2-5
ASSQSRRRGETQY
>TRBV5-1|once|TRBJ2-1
ASSLGDRTYNEQF
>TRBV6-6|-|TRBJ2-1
ASYQEAGNEQF
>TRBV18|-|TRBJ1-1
ASSPQSGGITEAF
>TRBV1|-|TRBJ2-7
TSSQAGGLPRGSYEQY
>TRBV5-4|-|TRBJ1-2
ASSLGTGYGGGYT
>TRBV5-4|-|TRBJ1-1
ASSYSGVNTEAF
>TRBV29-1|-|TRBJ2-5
SVDRSIGRSWGGTQY
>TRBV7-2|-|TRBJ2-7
ASSSRTGGNYEQY
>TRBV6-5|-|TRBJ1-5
ASSYAQGANQPQH
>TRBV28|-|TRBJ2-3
ASSLVGSTQY
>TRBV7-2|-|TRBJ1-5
ASSTTDNQPQH
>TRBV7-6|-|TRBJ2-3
ASSRVGDTQY
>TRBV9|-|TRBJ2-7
ASSARDSSYEQY
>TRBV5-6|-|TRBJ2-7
ASSLTGQAYEQY
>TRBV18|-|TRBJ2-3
ASSTQGRGTDTQY
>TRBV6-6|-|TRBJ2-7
ASRPSRGGGEQY
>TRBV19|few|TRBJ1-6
ASSWGRSYNSPLH
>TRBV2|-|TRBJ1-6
ASSEGAGHNSPLH
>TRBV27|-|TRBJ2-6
ASSSISGANVLT
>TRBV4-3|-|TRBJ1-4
ASSQDWSEKLF
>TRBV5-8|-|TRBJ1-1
ASSPWVGVGNTEAF
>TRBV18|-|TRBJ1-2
ASSPPVQASYT
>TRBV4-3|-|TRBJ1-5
ASSQDYSNQPQH
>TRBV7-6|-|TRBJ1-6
ASSLAPGGNSPLH
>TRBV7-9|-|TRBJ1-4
ASSRPDGANEKLF
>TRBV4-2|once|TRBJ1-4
ASSQSVTQDNEKLF
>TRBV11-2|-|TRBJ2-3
ASSLVIGSGATDTQY
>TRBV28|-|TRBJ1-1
ASSLYDRATEAF
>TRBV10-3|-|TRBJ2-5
AISDNSGGKFETQY
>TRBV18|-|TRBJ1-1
ASSPQTGRNTEAF
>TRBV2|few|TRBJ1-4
ASSDGVIPGKLF
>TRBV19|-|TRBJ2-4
ASSILQTGRVAKNIQY
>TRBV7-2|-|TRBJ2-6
ASSSRQLKSGANVLT
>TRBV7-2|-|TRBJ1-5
ASSLGDQPQH
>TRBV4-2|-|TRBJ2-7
ASSRTGTQSSYEQY
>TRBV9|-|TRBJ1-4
ASTGGDLTNEKLF
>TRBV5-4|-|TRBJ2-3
ASSSTGLDTQY
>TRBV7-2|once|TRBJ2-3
ASTLTLLDRGRTDTQY
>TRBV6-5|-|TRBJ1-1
ASSFQMNTEAF
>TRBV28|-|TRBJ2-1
ASSPSVGNEQF
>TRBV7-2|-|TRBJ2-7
ASSPQGFGAIYEQY
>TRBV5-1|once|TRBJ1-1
ASTAPAGRGNTEAF
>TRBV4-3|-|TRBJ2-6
ASSQVWVGGANVLT
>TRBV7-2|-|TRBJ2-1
ASTLIQGNEQF
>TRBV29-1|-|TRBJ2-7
SVGWQGANEQY
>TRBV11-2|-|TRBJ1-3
ASSLVPVTGSSGNTIY
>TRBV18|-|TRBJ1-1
ASSRQGENTEAF
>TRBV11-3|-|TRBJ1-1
ASRRQGLNTEAF
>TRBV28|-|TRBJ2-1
ASSSSGSYNEQF
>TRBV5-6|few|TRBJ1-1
ASSPTGFTEAF
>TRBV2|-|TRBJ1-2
ASSPEQGIAGYT
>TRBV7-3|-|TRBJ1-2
ASSLKNRVNYGYT
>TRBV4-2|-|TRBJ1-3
ASSQQYSGEGNTIY
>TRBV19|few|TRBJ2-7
ASGNRVEQY
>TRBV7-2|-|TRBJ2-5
ASSLQQNNAETQY